These 28 T cell receptor beta chains came from one sample sequenced in a study of blood T cell repertoires in COVID-19. Here immunoSEQ multiplex PCR was the method, and the copy in TCRdb shows in-frame clones only, minus some. The table lists approximately 70,000 clones, roughly four fifths of them singletons, with more than 13% in the top ten. Sequenced material: peripheral blood. All receptors come from a man aged 55 to 69 with COVID-19, enrolled during active disease.

CDR3 nucleotides: TGTGCCAGCAGCGTATCACAGGGCGGGTTGTCCGGGGAGCTGTTTTTT. Its protein product is CASSVSQGGLSGELFF. The chain has TRBV9 and TRBJ2-2; a possible D gene is TRBD1 (6 bases). V was pared by 1 base and J by 6 bases, with 16 bases between. CDR3 length: 16 residues. In germline, CDR1 is SGDLS, CDR2 YYNGEE.

This chain uses TRBV6-5 with TRBJ2-5; TRBD1 matches at 9 bases. This CDR3 region has 15 residues. Germline V gene lookup returns CDR1 MNHEY and CDR2 SVGAGI. J was trimmed by 5 bases and V by 6 bases; bases with no gene match: 10. This chain's CDR3 is CASSGLGTGKETQYF. DNA of the CDR3: TGTGCCAGCAGCGGATTGGGGACAGGGAAGGAGACCCAGTACTTC.

This clone was counted at least ten times. The chain uses TRBV29-1 and TRBJ2-5, with D maybe TRBD1 (5 bases). Germline V CDR1 and CDR2: SQVTM, ANQGSEA. The germline V and J ends were trimmed by 7 bases and 4 bases, with 16 bases remaining between them. The CDR3 has 13 amino acids. CDR3 sequence: CSARSGKGETQYF. The CDR3 coding sequence is TGCAGCGCCCGTTCAGGGAAGGGAGAGACCCAGTACTTC.

This clone has just a few counts. The chain employs TRBV28 and TRBJ1-1; D gene ambiguous. The V end lost 4 bases, the J end lost 10 bases, and 13 bases lay between the germline ends. Germline lookup yields CDR1 MDHEN and CDR2 SYDVKM. The CDR3 covers 12 residues. The CDR3 here is CASSSRVGLAFF. The CDR3 DNA follows: TGTGCCAGCAGTTCGCGGGTTGGGTTAGCTTTCTTT.

DNA for the CDR3: TGTGCCAGCAGCCCCCTACGCGGGATCCCCGGGCAGTTCTTC. This translates into CASSPLRGIPGQFF. The chain employs TRBV28 and TRBJ2-1; tentatively, D is TRBD2 (6 bases). The V end was cut by 6 bases, the J end by 12 bases, with 21 bases between. CDR1 MDHEN and CDR2 SYDVKM come from the germline V gene. The CDR3 covers 14 residues.

As DNA, the CDR3 is TGTGCCAGCAGTAGACTAGAGGGCAATGAGCAGTTCTTC. It specifies CASSRLEGNEQFF. This chain connects TRBV6-5 to TRBJ2-1, with TRBD2 as a possible D gene (6 bases). V dropped 5 bases and J dropped 6 bases, with 11 bases sitting between them. This CDR3 has 13 amino acids. Germline V CDR1 and CDR2: MNHEY, SVGAGI.

V gene TRBV2 combines with J gene TRBJ1-2; maybe TRBD1 (5 bases). Looked up from germline, CDR1 is SNHLY and CDR2 is FYNNEI. The V end was cut by 10 bases, the J end by 1 base, with 16 bases between. This CDR3 contains 14 residues. CDR3 protein: CATKAGDGNYGYTF. DNA of the CDR3: TGTGCCACCAAGGCGGGGGACGGTAACTATGGCTACACCTTC.

This chain joins TRBV28 and TRBJ2-1; tentatively, D is TRBD2 (5 bases). CDR3 size: 13 residues. Trimming removed 7 bases at V and 3 bases at J, with 10 bases between. Germline V gene sequence: CDR1 MDHEN, CDR2 SYDVKM. CDR3 bases: TGTGCCAGCAACCGGGAAGACTACAATGAGCAGTTCTTC. Residues: CASNREDYNEQFF.

The chain uses TRBV12-5 and TRBJ1-5; 8 bases match TRBD1. CDR1 is LGHNT, CDR2 FRNRAP, per germline. V gave up 0 bases and J gave up 5 bases; unmatched junction bases: 12. The CDR3 runs to 18 residues. This CDR3 reads CASGLVREGRGLYQPQHF. CDR3 in DNA: TGTGCTAGTGGTTTGGTACGTGAGGGCAGGGGGCTGTATCAGCCCCAGCATTTT.

The chain recombines TRBV7-9 with TRBJ1-1; the D gene is possibly TRBD1 (6 bases). V lost 2 bases and J lost 1, with 8 bases in between. The CDR3 consists of 14 residues. CDR1 is SEHNR and CDR2 is FQNEAQ in the germline V gene (reference sequence). The CDR3: CASSLMDRNTEAFF. CDR3 coding DNA: TGTGCCAGCAGCTTAATGGACAGGAACACTGAAGCTTTCTTT.

The rearrangement joins TRBV2 to TRBJ1-1; no definite D call. The V end was cut by 1 base, the J end by 7 bases, with 10 bases between. The CDR3 extends over 13 amino acids. The V gene's germline CDR1 is SNHLY and CDR2 FYNNEI. This CDR3 reads CASSEVVGDEAFF. The CDR3 DNA reads as TGTGCCAGCAGTGAAGTCGTCGGGGATGAAGCTTTCTTT.

The V and J genes are TRBV28 and TRBJ1-5; D unclear. Trimming stripped 7 bases from V and 6 bases from J, with 16 bases between. There are 14 residues in the CDR3. CDR1 is MDHEN, CDR2 SYDVKM, per germline. DNA of the CDR3: TGTGCCAGCACCATTGGGCAAATCGGTCAGCCCCAGCATTTT. Translated: CASTIGQIGQPQHF. Drawing the rest from reference TRBV28 and TRBJ1-5, the complete variable domain is DVKVTQSSRYLVKRTGEKVFLECVQDMDHENMFWYRQDPGLGLRLIYFSYDVKMKEKGDIPEGYSVSREKKERFSLILESASTNQTSMYLCASTIGQIGQPQHFGDGTRLSIL.

The genes are TRBV11-2 and TRBJ1-1; unclear D gene. V was pared by 0 bases and J by 2 bases, with 16 bases between. Per germline, CDR1 SGHAT and CDR2 FQNNGV. This CDR3 comprises 17 residues. CDR3 DNA: TGTGCCAGCAGCTTAGATGGTTTAGCGGCACAAAACACTGAAGCTTTCTTT. Its translation: CASSLDGLAAQNTEAFF. The entire variable domain, with the rest obtained from reference TRBV11-2 and TRBJ1-1, is as follows: EAGVAQSPRYKIIEKRQSVAFWCNPISGHATLYWYQQILGQGPKLLIQFQNNGVVDDSQLPKDRFSAERLKGVDSTLKIQPAKLEDSAVYLCASSLDGLAAQNTEAFFGQGTRLTVV.

This clone showed up just a few times. The chain employs TRBV2 and TRBJ2-5; no firm D call. This CDR3 region has 13 residues. CDR1 and CDR2 from the germline V gene are SNHLY and FYNNEI. V lost 8 bases and J 3 bases, leaving 13 bases between the germline ends. This chain's CDR3 is CASGRSGEETQYF. The CDR3, as DNA: TGTGCCAGCGGTCGGTCCGGAGAAGAGACCCAGTACTTC.

This chain connects TRBV5-6 to TRBJ2-7; 9 bases are shared with TRBD2. This CDR3 spans 15 amino acids. Trimming took 0 bases from V and 2 from J; bases not matched to a gene: 3. Germline V gives CDR1 SGHDT, CDR2 YYEEEE. The CDR3 DNA reads TGTGCCAGCAGCTTGGGACTAGCGGAGACCTACGAGCAGTACTTC. This sequence encodes CASSLGLAETYEQYF.

The rearrangement uses TRBV5-4 and TRBJ2-4, with 10 bases lining up with TRBD1. This CDR3 contains 12 residues. The ends lost 8 bases at V and 9 bases at J; junction bases unmatched: 5. CDR1 SGHNT and CDR2 YYREEE come from the germline V gene (reference sequence). DNA for the CDR3: TGTGCCAGTGGGACAGGGGAGGGCATTCAGTACTTC. Translation gives CASGTGEGIQYF.

J is TRBJ2-3 and V is TRBV9, with a possible D match to TRBD1 (5 bases). Per the germline V gene, CDR1 is SGDLS and CDR2 is YYNGEE. The CDR3 is 12 amino acids. V gave up 4 bases and J gave up 7 bases, with 10 bases separating them. CDR3 nucleotides: TGTGCCAGCAGCTCAGGGAAGAATACGCAGTATTTT. This encodes CASSSGKNTQYF.

This sequence joins TRBV30 and TRBJ1-4, with D hard to call. There are 13 residues in the CDR3. Trimming removed 1 base from V and 7 bases from J, with 10 bases in between. Germline V lookup: CDR1 GTSNPN, CDR2 SVGIG (reference sequence). DNA for the CDR3: TGTGCCTGGAGTGCCCGGAGTTCTGAAAAACTGTTTTTT. Translating it yields CAWSARSSEKLFF.

A few counts support this clone. J is TRBJ2-1 and V is TRBV9; 12 bases are a match to TRBD2. Germline V lookup: CDR1 SGDLS, CDR2 YYNGEE. J was trimmed by 10 bases and V by 4 bases; bases with no gene match: 12. This CDR3 has 16 residues. The CDR3 DNA reads TGTGCCAGCAGCCAAAGGCCGGGACTAGCGGGTTACGAGCAGTTCTTC. Translated: CASSQRPGLAGYEQFF. Full variable domain (rest looked up from reference TRBV9 and TRBJ2-1): DSGVTQTPKHLITATGQRVTLRCSPRSGDLSVYWYQQSLDQGLQFLIQYYNGEERAKGNILERFSAQQFPDLHSELNLSSLELGDSALYFCASSQRPGLAGYEQFFGPGTRLTVL.

The chain carries TRBV12-5 and TRBJ2-5, with D tentatively TRBD1 (5 bases). Germline V lookup: CDR1 LGHNT, CDR2 FRNRAP. Trimming removed 4 bases at V and 5 bases at J, with 11 bases between. The CDR3 extends over 13 amino acids. The DNA of the CDR3 is TGTGCTAGTGGTTCGAAGGGGCGCGAGACCCAGTACTTC. Translated, it gives CASGSKGRETQYF.

V usage is TRBV2 and J usage is TRBJ1-3; D ambiguous. Germline assignment: CDR1 SNHLY and CDR2 FYNNEI. The ends were cut back, 4 bases at V and 2 bases at J, with 9 bases in the middle. The CDR3 contains 14 residues. The CDR3 DNA reads TGTGCCAGCAGTGGGTTCCGAGCTGGAAACACCATATATTTT. Residues: CASSGFRAGNTIYF.

The rearrangement uses TRBV7-9 and TRBJ1-1; 7 bases match TRBD1. This CDR3 is 16 amino acids long. Germline lookup yields CDR1 SEHNR and CDR2 FQNEAQ (reference sequence). The V segment lost 4 bases and the J segment 0 bases; nucleotides outside the gene matches: 8. The CDR3 nucleotides are TGTGCCAGCAGCTCCAGACAGGGTCTATTGAACACTGAAGCTTTCTTT. It translates to CASSSRQGLLNTEAFF.

The genes are TRBV29-1 and TRBJ1-1; possibly TRBD1 for D (5 bases). The CDR3 runs 13 residues. Between the trimmed V and J ends, which lost 4 bases and 2 bases, there was a span of 11 bases. Looked up from germline, CDR1 is SQVTM and CDR2 is ANQGSEA. The CDR3: CSVGRQGNTEAFF. CDR3 in DNA: TGCAGCGTTGGCCGGCAGGGTAACACTGAAGCTTTCTTT.

The chain employs TRBV20-1 and TRBJ2-5; D not resolved. CDR1 and CDR2 from the germline V gene are DFQATT and SNEGSKA (reference sequence). Trimming pared 3 bases from V and 5 bases from J, leaving 13 bases between. This CDR3 region has 13 residues. CDR3 in amino acids: CSASLSVGETQYF. In DNA form, the CDR3 reads TGCAGTGCTAGTCTGTCAGTCGGGGAGACCCAGTACTTC.

This clone was detected a few times. This chain connects TRBV7-9 to TRBJ2-7; TRBD1 agrees at 9 bases. CDR3 length equals 14 residues. The V segment lost 5 bases and the J segment 5 bases; nucleotides outside the gene matches: 7. Germline CDR1 reads SEHNR; CDR2 reads FQNEAQ (reference sequence). The CDR3: CASSPGTGIDEQYF. As DNA, the CDR3 is TGTGCCAGCAGCCCCGGGACAGGGATCGACGAGCAGTACTTC. Looking up the rest from reference TRBV7-9 and TRBJ2-7 gives the full variable domain: DTGVSQNPRHKITKRGQNVTFRCDPISEHNRLYWYRQTLGQGPEFLTYFQNEAQLEKSRLLSDRFSAERPKGSFSTLEIQRTEQGDSAMYLCASSPGTGIDEQYFGPGTRLTVT.

This clone was detected once. The V and J genes are TRBV2 and TRBJ2-1, with 10 bases aligning to TRBD2. With 6 bases clipped from V and 6 bases from J, the junction kept 8 bases outside the gene matches. This CDR3 contains 15 residues. Germline V gives CDR1 SNHLY, CDR2 FYNNEI. The CDR3 spells CASSREREGSNEQFF. The DNA of the CDR3 is TGTGCCAGCAGCAGAGAGCGGGAGGGAAGCAATGAGCAGTTCTTC. Supplemented by reference TRBV2 and TRBJ2-1, the full variable domain reads EPEVTQTPSHQVTQMGQEVILRCVPISNHLYFYWYRQILGQKVEFLVSFYNNEISEKSEIFDDQFSVERPDGSNFTLKIRSTKLEDSAMYFCASSREREGSNEQFFGPGTRLTVL.

The rearrangement uses TRBV5-1 and TRBJ2-3; TRBD1 agrees at 7 bases. The CDR3 length is 15 residues. The ends lost 2 bases at V and 4 bases at J; junction bases unmatched: 7. The germline CDR1 and CDR2 sequences are SGHRS and YFSETQ. The CDR3 is CASSFRDSQADTQYF. DNA of the CDR3: TGCGCCAGCAGCTTCCGGGACAGTCAGGCAGATACGCAGTATTTT.

The chain joins TRBV28 to TRBJ1-1; D is undetermined. The CDR3 has 13 amino acids. The germline CDR1 and CDR2 sequences are MDHEN and SYDVKM. The V gene lost 9 bases and the J gene lost 2 bases, with 13 bases spanning the gap. The CDR3 bases are TGTGCCAGTGAGGCACGACTTAACACTGAAGCTTTCTTT. Amino acids: CASEARLNTEAFF.